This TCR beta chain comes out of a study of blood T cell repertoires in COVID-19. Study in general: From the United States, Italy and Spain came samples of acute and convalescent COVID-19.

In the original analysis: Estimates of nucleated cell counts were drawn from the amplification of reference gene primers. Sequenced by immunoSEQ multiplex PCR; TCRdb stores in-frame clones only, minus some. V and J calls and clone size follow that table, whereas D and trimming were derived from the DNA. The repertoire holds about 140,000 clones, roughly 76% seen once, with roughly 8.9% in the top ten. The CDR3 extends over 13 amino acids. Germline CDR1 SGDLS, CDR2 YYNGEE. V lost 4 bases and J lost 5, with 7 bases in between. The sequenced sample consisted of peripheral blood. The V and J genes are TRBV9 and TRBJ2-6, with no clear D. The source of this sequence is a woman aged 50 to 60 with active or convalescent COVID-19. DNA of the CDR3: TGTGCCAGCAGCTCTCGTCGGGCCAACGTCCTGACTTTC. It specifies CASSSRRANVLTF.